This TCR beta chain was captured in a study of vaccination and CD4 T cells after COVID-19. Study results and caveats: For convalescent patients, 304 of the 307 vaccine-specific clones analyzed were classified as spike mono-reactive.

With the Oncomine TCR Beta short-read assay, DNA from cultured CD4+ T cells was sequenced. Genomic DNA was isolated from cultured CD4+ T cells. TCRdb used MiXCR to reprocess the PCR reads, holding one entry per CDR3 protein. The data contain approximately 21,000 distinct CDR3 sequences, just under 55% of them singletons. To note about this clonotype: Its antigen is currently unknown.

Treatment noted: approximately nine-day PBMC culture with coronavirus spike peptide pools or control peptides (ViraFEST assay). Via ViraFEST, peptide pools expanded antigen-specific T cells before TCR sequencing. Culture of about 1.8 million PBMCs per well took place with around 10 IU/ml IL-2 and 9 to 10 ug/ml peptide pools. This CDR3 is 13 amino acids long. Deletions cut 7 bases from V and 9 bases from J, with 13 bases between. The germline gives CDR1 LNHDA, CDR2 SQIVND (reference sequence). This receptor was taken from a human donor who had recovered from COVID-19. What was sequenced was CD4+ T cells from blood, cultured in vitro. The rearrangement links TRBV19 to TRBJ1-6; perhaps TRBD1 as D (5 bases). CDR3 residues: CASKGQGPSPLHF. The CDR3 DNA is TGTGCCAGTAAGGGGCAGGGCCCTTCACCCCTCCACTTT.